These 20 T cell receptor beta chains came from one sample sequenced in a study of human T cells and chemical hapten exposure. The sample's time point: pre-sensitization, week 0. The treatment was: therapeutic diphenylcyclopropenone sensitization with weekly scalp DPC. TCRdb analysed the RACE reads with MiXCR anew, one entry per CDR3 protein. The sample comprises about 300,000 distinct CDR3 sequences, roughly 6% of which are singletons, and about 8.7% rests with the top ten. The sample here was whole blood, taken in connection with sensitization to the hapten diphenylcyclopropenone (DPC). These receptor sequences come from a woman aged 18-35 years with alopecia areata. Some clones in this sample may be carry-over from other donors' samples.

This clonotype was recorded at least ten times. The chain has TRBV7-2 and TRBJ2-3, with D hard to call. Germline-derived CDR1 and CDR2 are SGHTA and FQGNSA. V gave up 2 bases and J gave up 2 bases, with 8 bases separating them. The CDR3 is 14 residues long. CDR3: CASSLYTDTDTQYF. For the CDR3, the DNA is TGTGCCAGCAGCTTATACACAGACACAGATACGCAGTATTTT.

In its sample, this clonotype was seen many times. The rearrangement joins TRBV6-2 or TRBV6-3 to TRBJ2-3; D uncertain. V was pared by 9 bases and J by 0 bases, with 10 bases between. CDR3 length: 13 residues. Looked up from germline, CDR1 is MNHEY and CDR2 is SVGEGT. CDR3 amino acids: CASKQTSTDTQYF. The CDR3 nucleotides are TGTGCCAGTAAACAGACTAGCACAGATACGCAGTATTTT.

The V and J genes are TRBV3-1 and TRBJ2-3, with TRBD2 matching over 9 bases. Unmatched junction bases numbered 3, after V lost 2 bases and J lost 0 bases. Germline CDR1 is LGHDT and CDR2 is YNNKEL (reference sequence). This CDR3 comprises 16 residues. The CDR3 loop reads CASSQLAGLSTDTQYF. For the CDR3, the DNA is TGTGCCAGCAGCCAACTAGCGGGGCTTAGCACAGATACGCAGTATTTT.

This clonotype was seen a handful of times. The rearrangement uses TRBV7-9 and TRBJ1-1; D is unclear. The CDR3 length is 13 residues. Per the germline V gene, CDR1 is SEHNR and CDR2 is FQNEAQ (reference sequence). V lost 3 bases, J lost 6 bases, and 11 bases lay in between. CDR3 nucleotides: TGTGCCAGCAGCTTTACAGTCGACGCTGAAGCTTTCTTT. Translating it yields CASSFTVDAEAFF. Using reference TRBV7-9 and TRBJ1-1 for the parts outside the CDR3, the full variable domain is DTGVSQNPRHKITKRGQNVTFRCDPISEHNRLYWYRQTLGQGPEFLTYFQNEAQLEKSRLLSDRFSAERPKGSFSTLEIQRTEQGDSAMYLCASSFTVDAEAFFGQGTRLTVV.

This clonotype was seen many times. The chain couples TRBV7-9 to TRBJ2-3, with D possibly matching TRBD2 (5 bases). The germline CDR1 and CDR2 sequences are SEHNR and FQNEAQ (reference sequence). The CDR3 runs 14 residues. The V and J ends lost 1 base and 4 bases respectively, with 9 bases between them. The DNA for the CDR3 is TGTGCCAGCAGCTTAGGTACTAGTGCAGATACGCAGTATTTT. It codes for CASSLGTSADTQYF.

This clonotype was seen ten or more times. This chain links TRBV12-5 with TRBJ1-1, with a tentative D call TRBD1 (6 bases). The CDR3 is 17 amino acids. V dropped 1 base and J dropped 3 bases, with 18 bases sitting between them. The germline CDR1 and CDR2 sequences are LGHNT and FRNRAP. The CDR3: CASGLAQYRVLDTEAFF. For the CDR3, the DNA is TGTGCTAGTGGTTTGGCCCAATACAGGGTTCTGGACACTGAAGCTTTCTTT.

The sample holds many counts of this clonotype. The chain couples TRBV7-2 to TRBJ2-1; 9 nucleotides match TRBD2. Trimming took 0 bases from V and 8 from J; bases not matched to a gene: 8. CDR1 and CDR2 (germline): SGHTA, FQGNSA. This CDR3 is built from 16 residues. The CDR3 DNA follows: TGTGCCAGCAGCTTAGCCCAAGCGGGGGGCCAAGATGAGCAGTTCTTC. Amino acids: CASSLAQAGGQDEQFF.

The chain employs TRBV7-9 and TRBJ1-6; D not resolved. V lost 7 bases, J lost 0 bases, and 10 bases lay in between. This CDR3 is 15 amino acids long. Looked up from germline, CDR1 is SEHNR and CDR2 is FQNEAQ (reference sequence). The CDR3 bases are TGTGCCAGCACCCAGAGGAGCTCCTATAATTCACCCCTCCACTTT. This gives the protein CASTQRSSYNSPLHF.

This clonotype was recorded many times. The rearrangement links TRBV4-1 to TRBJ1-2, with D hard to call. The CDR3 is 16 amino acids. Germline CDR1 and CDR2: MGHRA and YSYEKL. The ends were cut back, 0 bases at V and 3 bases at J, with 14 bases in the middle. CDR3 in amino acids: CASSQDLNAGDYGYTF. CDR3 coding DNA: TGCGCCAGCAGCCAAGATCTCAACGCAGGAGACTATGGCTACACCTTC.

This clonotype was seen at least ten times. The CDR3 coding sequence is TGTGCCAGTAACGACAGGGGCAACTATGGCTACACCTTC. Protein product: CASNDRGNYGYTF. This chain joins TRBV6-5 and TRBJ1-2, with 8 bases that match TRBD1. V dropped 9 bases and J dropped 2; count of bases not matched to a gene: 5. The CDR3 sequence is 13 residues long. Germline CDR1 and CDR2: MNHEY and SVGAGI.

This clonotype was seen a handful of times. In nucleotides, the CDR3 is TGCAGTGCTAGTCCGGCGGGGCAAGAGACCCAGTACTTC. This codes for CSASPAGQETQYF. The rearrangement uses TRBV20-1 and TRBJ2-5; perhaps TRBD2 as D (6 bases). CDR1 is DFQATT, CDR2 SNEGSKA, per germline (reference sequence). The CDR3 length is 13 residues. The germline V and J ends were trimmed by 3 bases and 2 bases, with 10 bases remaining between them.

The chain combines TRBV11-1 with TRBJ1-6, with no clear D. The germline V gene encodes CDR1 SGHAT and CDR2 FQDESV (reference sequence). V dropped 3 bases and J dropped 5 bases, with 5 bases sitting between them. CDR3 length: 13 residues. The CDR3 DNA follows: TGTGCCAGCAGCTTGCCCAATAATTCACCCCTCCACTTT. This encodes CASSLPNNSPLHF.

This clonotype came up many times. V and J are TRBV2 and TRBJ1-3, with a possible D match to TRBD1 (6 bases). The CDR3 extends over 15 amino acids. Germline CDR1 reads SNHLY; CDR2 reads FYNNEI. The ends were cut back, 6 bases at V and 2 bases at J, with 14 bases in the middle. The CDR3 DNA is TGTGCCAGCAGGGTATCGGGGGCAGCTGGAAACACCATATATTTT. The encoded protein is CASRVSGAAGNTIYF.

This clonotype was counted only a few times. The gene calls are TRBV4-3 and TRBJ1-1, with 9 bases identical to TRBD1. Germline V CDR1 and CDR2: LGHNA, YSLEER. The CDR3 covers 16 residues. With V trimmed by 1 base and J by 3 bases, 6 bases remained unmatched. CDR3 in amino acids: CASSQAQGQGYTEAFF. The CDR3 DNA sequence: TGCGCCAGCAGCCAAGCTCAGGGACAGGGATACACTGAAGCTTTCTTT.

The rearrangement links TRBV12-3 or TRBV12-4 to TRBJ2-1, with D perhaps TRBD1 or TRBD2 (7 bases each). V lost 3 bases, J lost 7 bases, and 31 bases lay in between. This CDR3 has 20 residues. CDR3 amino acids: CASSFRRLLLRGGGGNEQFF. The CDR3, as DNA: TGTGCCAGCAGTTTTCGGCGACTGTTGCTCAGGGGGGGAGGTGGAAATGAGCAGTTCTTC.

This clonotype was counted between two and nine times. The CDR3 here is CASSLGQFEAFF. The CDR3 nucleotides read TGTGCCAGCAGTTTAGGGCAGTTTGAAGCTTTCTTT. This chain connects TRBV28 to TRBJ1-1; no definite D call. The CDR3 is made up of 12 amino acids. V lost 2 bases and J 7 bases, leaving 8 bases between the germline ends. Per germline, CDR1 MDHEN and CDR2 SYDVKM.

This clonotype has just a few counts. CDR3 sequence: CASSPPSNTGELFF. CDR3 sequence (DNA): TGTGCCAGCTCACCACCCTCGAACACCGGGGAGCTGTTTTTT. This chain joins TRBV18 and TRBJ2-2; D is undetermined. CDR3 length: 14 amino acids. V was trimmed by 0 bases and J by 0 bases, leaving 2 bases between them. In germline, CDR1 is KGHSH, CDR2 LQKENI.

The chain uses TRBV5-5 and TRBJ1-3; 12 bases match TRBD1. Trimming at V came to 6 bases and at J to 8 bases, leaving 15 bases not matched to a gene. Germline CDR1 is SGHKS and CDR2 is YYEKEE (reference sequence). CDR3 length: 17 residues. CDR3 nucleotides: TGTGCCAGCACCCCGGGACAGGGGGCTTCCTGGAAAGACACCATATATTTT. Translation gives CASTPGQGASWKDTIYF.

This clonotype came up a few times. The rearrangement joins TRBV28 to TRBJ2-7; 12 bases align to TRBD2. The V and J ends lost 4 bases and 3 bases, in that order; junction bases with no gene match: 7. This CDR3 contains 16 residues. CDR1 and CDR2 from the germline V gene are MDHEN and SYDVKM. This chain's CDR3 is CASSSAGTSGLYEQYF. The CDR3, as DNA: TGTGCCAGCAGTTCTGCAGGGACTAGCGGGCTCTACGAGCAGTACTTC.

This clonotype was observed a single time. A single base separates this from a much larger clone, so it may be a read error. The J gene is TRBJ2-1, the V gene TRBV3-1; D not resolved. Germline assignment: CDR1 LGHDT and CDR2 YNNKEL (reference sequence). The CDR3 is 15 residues long. As DNA, the CDR3 is TGTGCCAGCAGCTACGATGGTCCCGGCCCACCTGAGCAGTCCTTC. This translates into CASSYDGPGPPEQSF.